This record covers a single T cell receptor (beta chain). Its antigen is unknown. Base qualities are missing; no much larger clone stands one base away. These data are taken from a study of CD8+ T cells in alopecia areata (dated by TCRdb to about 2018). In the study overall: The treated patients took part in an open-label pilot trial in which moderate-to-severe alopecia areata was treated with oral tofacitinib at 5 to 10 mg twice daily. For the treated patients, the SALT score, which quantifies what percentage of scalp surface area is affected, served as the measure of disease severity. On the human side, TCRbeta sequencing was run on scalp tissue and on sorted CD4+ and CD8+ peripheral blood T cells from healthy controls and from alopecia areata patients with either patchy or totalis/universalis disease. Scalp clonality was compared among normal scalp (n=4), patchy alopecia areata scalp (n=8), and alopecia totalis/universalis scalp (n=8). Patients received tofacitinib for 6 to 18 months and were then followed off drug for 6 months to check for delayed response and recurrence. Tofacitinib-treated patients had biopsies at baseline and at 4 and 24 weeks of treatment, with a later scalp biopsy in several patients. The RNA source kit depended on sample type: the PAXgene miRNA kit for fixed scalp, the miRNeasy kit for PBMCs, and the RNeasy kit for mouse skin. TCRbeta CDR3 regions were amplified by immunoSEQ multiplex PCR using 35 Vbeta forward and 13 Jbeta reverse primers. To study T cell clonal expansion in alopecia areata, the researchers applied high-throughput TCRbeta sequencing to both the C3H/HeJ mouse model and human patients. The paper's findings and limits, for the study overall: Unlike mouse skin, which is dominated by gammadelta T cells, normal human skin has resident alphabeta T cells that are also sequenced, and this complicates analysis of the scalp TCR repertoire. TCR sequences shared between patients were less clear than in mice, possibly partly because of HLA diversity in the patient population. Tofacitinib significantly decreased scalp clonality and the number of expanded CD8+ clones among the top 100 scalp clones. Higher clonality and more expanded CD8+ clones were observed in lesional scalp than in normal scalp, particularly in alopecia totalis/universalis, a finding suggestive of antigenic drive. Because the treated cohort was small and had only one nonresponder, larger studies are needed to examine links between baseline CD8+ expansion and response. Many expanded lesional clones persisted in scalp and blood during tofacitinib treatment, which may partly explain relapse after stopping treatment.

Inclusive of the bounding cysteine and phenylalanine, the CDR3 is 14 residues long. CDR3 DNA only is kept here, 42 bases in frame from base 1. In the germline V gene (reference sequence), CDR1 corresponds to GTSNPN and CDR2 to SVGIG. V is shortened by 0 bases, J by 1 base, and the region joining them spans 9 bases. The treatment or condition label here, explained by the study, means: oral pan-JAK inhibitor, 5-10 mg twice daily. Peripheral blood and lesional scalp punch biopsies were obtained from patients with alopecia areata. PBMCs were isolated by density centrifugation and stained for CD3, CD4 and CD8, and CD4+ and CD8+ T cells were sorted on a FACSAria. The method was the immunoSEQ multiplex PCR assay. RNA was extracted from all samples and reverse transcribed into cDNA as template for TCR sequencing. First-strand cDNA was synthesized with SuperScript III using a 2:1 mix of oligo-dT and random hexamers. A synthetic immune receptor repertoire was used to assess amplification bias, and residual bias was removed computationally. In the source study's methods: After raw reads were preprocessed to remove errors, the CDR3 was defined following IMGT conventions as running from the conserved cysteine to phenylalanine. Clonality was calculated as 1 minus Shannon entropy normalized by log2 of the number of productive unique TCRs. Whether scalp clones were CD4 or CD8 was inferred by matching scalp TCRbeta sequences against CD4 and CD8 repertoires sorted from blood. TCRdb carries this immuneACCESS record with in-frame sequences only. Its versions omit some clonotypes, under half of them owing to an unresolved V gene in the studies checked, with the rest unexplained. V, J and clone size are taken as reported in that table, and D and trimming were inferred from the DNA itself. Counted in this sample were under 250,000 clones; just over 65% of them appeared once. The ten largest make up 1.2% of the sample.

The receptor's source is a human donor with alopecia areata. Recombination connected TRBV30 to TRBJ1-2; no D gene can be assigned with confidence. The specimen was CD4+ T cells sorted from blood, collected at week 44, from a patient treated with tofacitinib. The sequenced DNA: TGTGCCTGGAGTGTACGTCCGAGTAACTATGGCTACACCTTC. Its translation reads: CAWSVRPSNYGYTF.